This T cell receptor (beta chain) is drawn from a study of blood T cell repertoires in COVID-19. Study-wide context: Samples of COVID-19 (acute and convalescent) were obtained from the United States, Italy and Spain.

Produced via immunoSEQ multiplex PCR; TCRdb's table is partial and in-frame only. This table has some 340,000 clones, around 87% appearing once. Participant-reported clinical history was the basis for cohort assignment. Cohort 3 donors were reported recovered after two negative PCRs, clearance, or symptom resolution. The CDR3 runs 15 residues. V was clipped by 2 bases and J by 0 bases, with 11 bases between them. Germline CDR1 reads GTSNPN; CDR2 reads SVGIG (reference sequence). This sequence was found in a woman in her 30s who had recovered from COVID-19. What was sequenced was PBMCs or T cells enriched from blood (not recorded which). The chain uses TRBV30 and TRBJ1-3; possibly TRBD1 for D (5 bases). The chain's CDR3 is CAWSPAGPSGNTIYF. Here the CDR3 DNA reads TGTGCCTGGAGTCCCGCAGGGCCCTCTGGAAACACCATATATTTT.